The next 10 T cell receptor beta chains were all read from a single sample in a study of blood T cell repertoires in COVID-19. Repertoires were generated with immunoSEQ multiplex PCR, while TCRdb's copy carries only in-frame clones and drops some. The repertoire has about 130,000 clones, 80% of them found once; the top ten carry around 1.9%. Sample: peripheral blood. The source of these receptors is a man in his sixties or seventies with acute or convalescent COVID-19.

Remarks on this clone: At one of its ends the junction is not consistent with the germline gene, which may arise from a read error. Here the CDR3 reads CASRLGDRGGTEAFF. Written as DNA, the CDR3 is TGTGCCAGCAGGTTGGGAGACAGGGGTGGGACTGAAGCTTTCTTT. V and J are TRBV5-6 and TRBJ1-1; 8 bases map to TRBD1. Germline values: CDR1 SGHDT, CDR2 YYEEEE. The CDR3 has 15 residues.

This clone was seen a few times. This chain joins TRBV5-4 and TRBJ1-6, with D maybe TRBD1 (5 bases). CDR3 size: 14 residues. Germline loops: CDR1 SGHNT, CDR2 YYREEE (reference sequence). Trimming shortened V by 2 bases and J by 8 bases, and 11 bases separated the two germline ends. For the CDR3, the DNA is TGTGCCAGCAGCTTAGACAGATCCTATTCACCCCTCCACTTT. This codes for CASSLDRSYSPLHF.

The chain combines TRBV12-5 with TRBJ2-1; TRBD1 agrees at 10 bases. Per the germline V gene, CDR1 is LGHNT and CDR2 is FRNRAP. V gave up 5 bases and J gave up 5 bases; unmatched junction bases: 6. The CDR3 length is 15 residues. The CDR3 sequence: CASGRGQGFDNEQFF. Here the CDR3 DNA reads TGTGCTAGTGGTAGGGGACAGGGGTTCGACAATGAGCAGTTCTTC.

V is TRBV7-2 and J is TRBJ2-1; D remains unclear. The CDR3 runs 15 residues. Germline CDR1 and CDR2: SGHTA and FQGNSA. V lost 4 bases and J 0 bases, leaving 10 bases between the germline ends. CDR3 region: CASSSSSNSYNEQFF. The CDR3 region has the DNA TGTGCCAGCAGCTCCTCGAGTAACTCCTACAATGAGCAGTTCTTC.

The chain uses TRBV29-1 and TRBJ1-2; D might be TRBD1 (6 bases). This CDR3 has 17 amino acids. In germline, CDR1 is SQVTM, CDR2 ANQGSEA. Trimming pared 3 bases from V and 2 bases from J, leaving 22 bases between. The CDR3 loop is CSVETPGTLLENYGYTF. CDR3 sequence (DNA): TGCAGCGTTGAGACCCCCGGGACACTTCTGGAAAACTATGGCTACACCTTC.

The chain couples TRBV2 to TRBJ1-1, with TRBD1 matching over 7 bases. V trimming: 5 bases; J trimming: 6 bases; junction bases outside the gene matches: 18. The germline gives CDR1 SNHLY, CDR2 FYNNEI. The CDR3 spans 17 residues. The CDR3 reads CASSPRELGHGTAEAFF. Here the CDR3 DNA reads TGTGCCAGCAGTCCCCGCGAATTGGGCCACGGGACAGCTGAAGCTTTCTTT. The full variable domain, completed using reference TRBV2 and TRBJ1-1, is EPEVTQTPSHQVTQMGQEVILRCVPISNHLYFYWYRQILGQKVEFLVSFYNNEISEKSEIFDDQFSVERPDGSNFTLKIRSTKLEDSAMYFCASSPRELGHGTAEAFFGQGTRLTVV.

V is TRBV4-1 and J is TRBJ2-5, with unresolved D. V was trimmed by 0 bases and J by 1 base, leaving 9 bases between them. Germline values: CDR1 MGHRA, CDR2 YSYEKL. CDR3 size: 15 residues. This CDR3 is CASSQDYGSQETQYF. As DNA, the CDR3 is TGCGCCAGCAGCCAAGATTACGGGTCCCAAGAGACCCAGTACTTC.

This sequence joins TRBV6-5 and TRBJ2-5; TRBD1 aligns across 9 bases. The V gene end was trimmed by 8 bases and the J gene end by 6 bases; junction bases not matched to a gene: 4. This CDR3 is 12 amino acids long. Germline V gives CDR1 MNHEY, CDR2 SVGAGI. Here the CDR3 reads CASRTGVQTQYF. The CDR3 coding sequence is TGTGCCAGCCGGACAGGGGTTCAGACCCAGTACTTC.

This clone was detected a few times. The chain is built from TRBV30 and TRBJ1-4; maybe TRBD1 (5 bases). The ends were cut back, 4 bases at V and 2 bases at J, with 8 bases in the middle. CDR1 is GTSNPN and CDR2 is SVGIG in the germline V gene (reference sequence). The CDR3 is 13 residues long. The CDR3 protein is CAWTRGTNEKLFF. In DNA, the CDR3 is TGTGCCTGGACGCGGGGGACTAATGAAAAACTGTTTTTT.

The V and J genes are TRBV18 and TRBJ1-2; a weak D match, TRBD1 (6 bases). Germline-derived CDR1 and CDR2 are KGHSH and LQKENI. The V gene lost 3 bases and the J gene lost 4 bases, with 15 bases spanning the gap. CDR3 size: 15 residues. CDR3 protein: CASSPASGTPYGYTF. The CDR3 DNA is TGTGCCAGCTCACCTGCGTCCGGGACACCCTATGGCTACACCTTC.